The 15 T cell receptor beta chains below all came from one sample that was sequenced in a study of response to subunit inactivated influenza vaccine. TCRdb passed the RT-PCR reads through MiXCR, listing each CDR3 protein once. Of about 240,000 distinct CDR3 sequences listed, about 12% are singletons. Specimen: non-naive T cells sorted from PBMCs, collected around two weeks before vaccination. All receptors come from a man between 45 and 60 years old who received an inactivated influenza vaccine.

This clonotype has more than one count but fewer than ten. This chain links TRBV6-2 or TRBV6-3 with TRBJ1-1, with a weak D call TRBD1 (5 bases). Trimming pared 2 bases from V and 1 base from J, leaving 14 bases between. The CDR3 is 16 residues long. CDR1 MNHEY and CDR2 SVGEGT come from the germline V gene. The CDR3 reads CASSYRSGRRNTEAFF. The CDR3 DNA reads TGTGCCAGCAGTTACCGATCGGGACGTCGGAACACTGAAGCTTTCTTT.

As DNA, the CDR3 is TGTGCCAGCAGCCAATTCGACAGACCTAACACTGAAGCTTTCTTT. Residues: CASSQFDRPNTEAFF. The chain is built from TRBV4-2 and TRBJ1-1; D may be TRBD1 (5 bases). Trimming stripped 2 bases from V and 2 bases from J, with 12 bases between. The CDR3 runs to 15 residues. Germline-derived CDR1 and CDR2 are LGHNA and YNFKEQ.

This clonotype showed up just a few times. This chain joins TRBV15 and TRBJ2-1; 9 bases are shared with TRBD2. Germline CDR1 is LNHNV and CDR2 is YYDKDF (reference sequence). With V trimmed by 0 bases and J by 7 bases, 7 bases remained unmatched. The CDR3 has 16 amino acids. The CDR3 sequence is CATSRELAGTINEQFF. The CDR3, as DNA: TGTGCCACCAGCAGAGAGCTAGCGGGGACCATAAATGAGCAGTTCTTC.

This clonotype has only a few counts. The chain recombines TRBV6-6 with TRBJ2-7; D is unresolved. Germline V gives CDR1 MNHNY, CDR2 SVGAGI (reference sequence). This CDR3 spans 13 amino acids. V was cut by 6 bases and J by 5 bases, with 14 bases left in between. The CDR3 sequence: CASRDPALHEQYF. CDR3 DNA sequence: TGTGCCAGCAGAGATCCGGCCCTTCACGAGCAGTACTTC.

The rearrangement uses TRBV28 and TRBJ1-5; unclear D gene. Trimming removed 3 bases at V and 7 bases at J, with 7 bases between. Looked up from germline, CDR1 is MDHEN and CDR2 is SYDVKM. The CDR3 has 12 residues. CDR3 DNA: TGTGCCAGCAGTTTTGCGAGCCAGCCCCAGCATTTT. It is translated as CASSFASQPQHF.

This clonotype occurred a few times. The rearrangement joins TRBV5-1 to TRBJ2-7; no definite D call. This CDR3 is built from 16 residues. V lost 1 base and J lost 2, with 16 bases in between. Looked up from germline, CDR1 is SGHRS and CDR2 is YFSETQ. CDR3 region: CASSLSWTAATYEQYF. The CDR3 coding sequence is TGCGCCAGCAGCTTGAGCTGGACCGCAGCAACCTACGAGCAGTACTTC. Based on the CDR3 plus reference TRBV5-1 and TRBJ2-7, the full variable domain is KAGVTQTPRYLIKTRGQQVTLSCSPISGHRSVSWYQQTPGQGLQFLFEYFSETQRNKGNFPGRFSGRQFSNSRSEMNVSTLELGDSALYLCASSLSWTAATYEQYFGPGTRLTVT.

In this sample, this clonotype is medium-sized. The V and J genes are TRBV12-3 or TRBV12-4 and TRBJ2-1; D remains ambiguous. Trimming removed 6 bases from V and 4 bases from J, with 4 bases in between. The CDR3 covers 11 residues. The CDR3, as DNA: TGTGCCAGCAGCTCGTACAATGAGCAGTTCTTC. Translating it yields CASSSYNEQFF.

This clonotype was counted ten times or more. The chain uses TRBV15 and TRBJ2-7, with unresolved D. Per germline, CDR1 LNHNV and CDR2 YYDKDF (reference sequence). The CDR3 has 12 residues. V gave up 5 bases and J gave up 11 bases, with 16 bases separating them. CDR3 in DNA: TGTGCCACCAGCGCAAACGAAAAGGTGAAGTACTTC. Its protein product is CATSANEKVKYF.

There are many counts of this clonotype. V is TRBV2 and J is TRBJ2-2; the D gene could be TRBD1 or TRBD2 (5 bases each). This CDR3 contains 15 residues. V dropped 7 bases and J dropped 4 bases, with 16 bases sitting between them. Germline CDR1 SNHLY, CDR2 FYNNEI. CDR3 coding DNA: TGTGCCAGCACCACCGGGACGATCGGCACCGGGGAGCTGTTTTTT. Translating gives CASTTGTIGTGELFF. The entire variable domain, with the rest obtained from reference TRBV2 and TRBJ2-2, is as follows: EPEVTQTPSHQVTQMGQEVILRCVPISNHLYFYWYRQILGQKVEFLVSFYNNEISEKSEIFDDQFSVERPDGSNFTLKIRSTKLEDSAMYFCASTTGTIGTGELFFGEGSRLTVL.

The sample holds a few counts of this clonotype. With a much larger clone just one base away, this may be a read error. The conserved phenylalanine or tryptophan normally closing the CDR3 is absent here, so this likely arose from a read error. J is TRBJ2-1 and V is TRBV5-1, with TRBD2 identical over 10 bases. V dropped 0 bases and J dropped 9; count of bases not matched to a gene: 6. The CDR3 sequence is 15 residues long. Germline CDR1 reads SGHRS; CDR2 reads YFSETQ. In nucleotides, the CDR3 is TGCGCCAGCAGCTTGGCAGCGGGGGGGCTTGGTGAGCAGTTCCTC. Translating gives CASSLAAGGLGEQFL.

V usage is TRBV20-1 and J usage is TRBJ2-1, with TRBD2 matching over 13 bases. The CDR3 length is 14 residues. The germline CDR1 and CDR2 sequences are DFQATT and SNEGSKA (reference sequence). Trimming at V came to 7 bases and at J to 4 bases, leaving 4 bases not matched to a gene. The DNA for the CDR3 is TGCAGTGTTGCGACTAGCGGGGGGTACAATGAGCAGTTCTTC. It encodes CSVATSGGYNEQFF.

The CDR3 reads CASSTTTTVNQPQHF. The CDR3 nucleotides read TGTGCCAGCAGTACCACGACCACGGTGAATCAGCCCCAGCATTTT. The chain combines TRBV12-3 or TRBV12-4 with TRBJ1-5; D is unresolved. The CDR3 totals 15 residues. The V and J ends lost 5 bases and 4 bases respectively, with 15 bases between them.

The rearrangement links TRBV11-2 to TRBJ2-3, with D perhaps matching TRBD2 (6 bases). CDR3 length: 16 amino acids. Trimming cost V 5 bases and J 2 bases, with 17 bases left between them. Per the germline V gene, CDR1 is SGHAT and CDR2 is FQNNGV. CDR3 sequence: CASSHPLAGNTDTQYF. CDR3 DNA sequence: TGTGCCAGCAGCCACCCGTTGGCGGGGAACACAGATACGCAGTATTTT.

V usage is TRBV9 and J usage is TRBJ1-1, with 9 bases identical to TRBD1. Losses at the gene ends were 4 bases for V and 6 bases for J; bases not matched to a gene: 7. The CDR3 length is 14 residues. Per the germline V gene, CDR1 is SGDLS and CDR2 is YYNGEE. CDR3 residues: CASSPTGGNAEAFF. In DNA form, the CDR3 reads TGTGCCAGCAGCCCAACAGGGGGCAATGCTGAAGCTTTCTTT.

The rearrangement joins TRBV3-1 to TRBJ2-3; 13 positions match TRBD2. Unmatched junction bases numbered 3, after V lost 3 bases and J lost 0 bases. CDR3 length: 17 residues. Germline CDR1 reads LGHDT; CDR2 reads YNNKEL (reference sequence). The CDR3 DNA is TGTGCCAGCAGCCAGACTAGCGGGGGGTCTAGCACAGATACGCAGTATTTT. Its translation is CASSQTSGGSSTDTQYF.